The 15 T cell receptor beta chains given below trace back to one sample, sequenced in a study of blood T cell repertoires in COVID-19. Method: immunoSEQ multiplex PCR; TCRdb's copy keeps in-frame clones and lacks some. Found here are roughly 180,000 clones, around 85% of them singletons; the top ten hold approximately 8.9%. The sample consisted of peripheral blood. These receptors all come from a woman aged 55-69 years with acute or convalescent COVID-19.

This rearrangement joins TRBV9 to TRBJ2-7; D gene unclear. The V gene lost 3 bases and the J gene lost 4 bases, with 2 bases spanning the gap. CDR1 and CDR2 (germline): SGDLS, YYNGEE. This CDR3 region has 10 residues. The CDR3 DNA reads TGTGCCAGCAGCGCTTACGAGCAGTACGTC. Translating gives CASSAYEQYV.

The chain combines TRBV11-2 with TRBJ2-1, with TRBD2 identical over 13 bases. In germline, CDR1 is SGHAT, CDR2 FQNNGV. The CDR3 length is 17 residues. With 4 bases clipped from V and 2 bases from J, the junction kept 5 bases outside the gene matches. CDR3 bases: TGTGCCAGCAGCTCCATCGGGACTAGCGGGGCCTACAATGAGCAGTTCTTC. Translation gives CASSSIGTSGAYNEQFF. Variable domain in full (rest from reference TRBV11-2 and TRBJ2-1): EAGVAQSPRYKIIEKRQSVAFWCNPISGHATLYWYQQILGQGPKLLIQFQNNGVVDDSQLPKDRFSAERLKGVDSTLKIQPAKLEDSAVYLCASSSIGTSGAYNEQFFGPGTRLTVL.

This clone appeared a few times. The V call is TRBV2, the J call TRBJ2-5; 7 bases match TRBD1. The CDR3 loop spans 12 amino acids. The germline CDR1 and CDR2 sequences are SNHLY and FYNNEI. J gave up 9 bases and V 3 bases, and 4 bases lay outside the gene matches. CDR3 residues: CASSERTGSQYF. For the CDR3, the DNA is TGTGCCAGCAGTGAGCGGACAGGCTCCCAGTACTTC.

For the CDR3, the DNA is TGTGCCAGCAGTTACTCTGACAGGGAGACCCAGTACTTC. As protein: CASSYSDRETQYF. The rearrangement joins TRBV6-5 to TRBJ2-5; possibly TRBD1 for D (6 bases). The CDR3 contains 13 residues. CDR1 and CDR2 (germline): MNHEY, SVGAGI. Trimming took 0 bases from V and 5 from J, leaving 7 bases between them.

This clone was counted a single time. This sequence joins TRBV16 and TRBJ2-3, with TRBD1 matching over 7 bases. Germline trimming cut 6 bases from V and 2 bases from J; bases unmatched to any gene: 8. CDR1 KGHSY and CDR2 FQNENV come from the germline V gene. This CDR3 is built from 15 residues. CDR3 in DNA: TGTGCCAGCAGAGGAAGGGGGCGCCCCACAGATACGCAGTATTTT. Its protein is CASRGRGRPTDTQYF.

The chain recombines TRBV6-5 with TRBJ2-1; perhaps TRBD1 as D (6 bases). V was clipped by 6 bases and J by 8 bases, with 20 bases between them. Germline loops: CDR1 MNHEY, CDR2 SVGAGI. This CDR3 has 15 amino acids. The CDR3 region is CASRPPLRGRDEQFF. The CDR3 DNA is TGTGCCAGCAGGCCACCTCTCAGGGGTCGCGATGAGCAGTTCTTC.

As DNA, the CDR3 is TGTGCCAGCAGCACGAGCGGGAGGGTCTCCTACGAGCAGTACTTC. Protein sequence: CASSTSGRVSYEQYF. This chain uses TRBV7-8 with TRBJ2-7; 10 nucleotides match TRBD2. V dropped 5 bases and J dropped 0; count of bases not matched to a gene: 4. This CDR3 contains 15 residues. Germline-derived CDR1 and CDR2 are SGHVS and FQNEAQ. The full variable domain, rest sourced from reference TRBV7-8 and TRBJ2-7, is GAGVSQSPRYKVAKRGQDVALRCDPISGHVSLFWYQQALGQGPEFLTYFQNEAQLDKSGLPSDRFFAERPEGSVSTLKIQRTQQEDSAVYLCASSTSGRVSYEQYFGPGTRLTVT.

The chain employs TRBV11-2 and TRBJ2-7, with 10 positions matching TRBD1. V lost 5 bases, J lost 1 base, and 5 bases stayed unmatched. Per germline, CDR1 SGHAT and CDR2 FQNNGV. The CDR3 contains 15 residues. The CDR3 nucleotides read TGTGCCAGCAGCAGGGGACAGGGGTGGTCCTACGAGCAGTACTTC. Its protein product is CASSRGQGWSYEQYF.

This clone was counted a single time. The rearrangement uses TRBV29-1 and TRBJ2-2, with 9 positions matching TRBD1. V lost 4 bases, J lost 2 bases, and 5 bases stayed unmatched. Germline lookup yields CDR1 SQVTM and CDR2 ANQGSEA. This CDR3 is 15 amino acids long. The CDR3: CSVGGTGINTGELFF. Here the CDR3 DNA reads TGCAGCGTTGGAGGGACAGGGATTAACACCGGGGAGCTGTTTTTT.

The chain carries TRBV11-2 and TRBJ1-1, with D possibly matching TRBD1 (6 bases). V shed 5 bases and J shed 5 bases, with 18 bases lying between them. This CDR3 is 15 amino acids long. The germline V gene has CDR1 SGHAT and CDR2 FQNNGV. This CDR3 reads CASSRQGGANTEAFF. DNA for the CDR3: TGTGCCAGCAGCCGCCAAGGGGGGGCCAATACTGAAGCTTTCTTT.

The rearrangement links TRBV6-5 to TRBJ1-1; 7 nucleotides agree with TRBD1. The junction had 5 bases not matched to a gene; V was cut back by 6 bases and J by 1 base. CDR1 and CDR2 from the germline V gene are MNHEY and SVGAGI. CDR3 size: 14 residues. CDR3 sequence: CASRTGTANTEAFF. CDR3 in DNA: TGTGCCAGCAGAACCGGGACAGCGAACACTGAAGCTTTCTTT.

The gene calls are TRBV30 and TRBJ1-5; D might be TRBD1 (5 bases). The CDR3 is 14 amino acids. Trimming pared 0 bases from V and 4 bases from J, leaving 10 bases between. Germline V gene data show CDR1 as GTSNPN and CDR2 as SVGIG (reference sequence). The CDR3 region is CAWSVLSGNQPQHF. The CDR3 coding sequence is TGTGCCTGGAGTGTACTTTCAGGGAATCAGCCCCAGCATTTT.

This chain connects TRBV7-9 to TRBJ2-7, with D maybe TRBD1 (5 bases). Deletions cut 1 base from V and 2 bases from J, with 9 bases between. Germline CDR1 SEHNR, CDR2 FQNEAQ (reference sequence). There are 14 residues in the CDR3. The DNA of the CDR3 is TGTGCCAGCAGCTTAGGGCAGGGAACCTACGAGCAGTACGTC. This translates into CASSLGQGTYEQYV.

The chain joins TRBV5-1 to TRBJ1-6; TRBD1 agrees at 7 bases. This CDR3 is built from 14 residues. V was pared by 4 bases and J by 7 bases, with 5 bases of the junction left unmatched. Germline lookup yields CDR1 SGHRS and CDR2 YFSETQ. The CDR3 loop is CASSRDRENSPLHF. The CDR3 nucleotides are TGCGCCAGCAGCCGGGACAGAGAAAATTCACCCCTCCACTTT.

The J gene is TRBJ1-2, the V gene TRBV28; unclear D gene. The CDR3 is 12 amino acids. CDR1 is MDHEN, CDR2 SYDVKM, per germline. Trimming left V 2 bases short and J 5 bases short, with 6 bases between. The CDR3, as DNA: TGTGCCAGCAGTTTAAGAGTTTATGGCTACACCTTC. As protein: CASSLRVYGYTF.